The 17 T cell receptor beta chains presented below share a single source sample, sequenced in a study of early T cells in non-severe SARS-CoV-2 infection. TCRdb redid the calling of the 5' RACE reads with MiXCR, one entry per CDR3 protein. This sample yields about 77,000 distinct CDR3 sequences, of which 5% are seen a single time; around 7.5% belongs to the top ten. Sequencing was performed on whole blood, taken at baseline. These receptor sequences come from an adult who was a healthcare worker with PCR-confirmed SARS-CoV-2 infection or an uninfected control (not recorded which).

This clonotype was recorded many times. J is TRBJ2-1 and V is TRBV7-6; the D is unclear. Germline values: CDR1 SGHVS, CDR2 FNYEAQ. CDR3 length equals 14 residues. Trimming shortened V by 5 bases and J by 7 bases, and 15 bases separated the two germline ends. DNA for the CDR3: TGTGCCAGCAGCCCGGCCCTTAAGCGTAATGAGCAGTTCTTC. Translation gives CASSPALKRNEQFF.

This clonotype showed up many times. The chain employs TRBV6-1 and TRBJ1-4, with a possible D match to TRBD1 (6 bases). Trimming shortened V by 6 bases and J by 7 bases, and 18 bases separated the two germline ends. The CDR3 covers 15 residues. CDR1 is MNHNS and CDR2 is SASEGT in the germline V gene. Here the CDR3 reads CASSRINSQGEKLFF. CDR3 in DNA: TGTGCCAGCAGCCGCATAAATTCACAGGGTGAAAAACTGTTTTTT.

This clonotype occurred many times. CDR3 region: CASSSSGSTHNEQFF. CDR3 DNA sequence: TGTGCCAGCAGCAGTAGCGGGAGTACCCACAATGAGCAGTTCTTC. The chain uses TRBV7-2 and TRBJ2-1, with 9 bases aligning to TRBD2. Germline assignment: CDR1 SGHTA and CDR2 FQGNSA. After removal of 5 bases from V and 5 bases from J, the junction contained 7 bases not matched to a gene. The CDR3 has 15 residues. Full variable domain (missing parts from reference TRBV7-2 and TRBJ2-1): GAGVSQSPSNKVTEKGKDVELRCDPISGHTALYWYRQSLGQGLEFLIYFQGNSAPDKSGLPSDRFSAERTGGSVSTLTIQRTQQEDSAVYLCASSSSGSTHNEQFFGPGTRLTVL.

J is TRBJ1-1 and V is TRBV11-2, with D possibly being TRBD1 (6 bases). Germline-derived CDR1 and CDR2 are SGHAT and FQNNGV. V lost 5 bases and J lost 4, with 17 bases in between. The CDR3 length is 15 residues. CDR3 DNA sequence: TGTGCCAGCAGCCGCCGAGCCCAGGGGATCACTGAAGCTTTCTTT. This codes for CASSRRAQGITEAFF.

The sample holds a few counts of this clonotype. The chain couples TRBV29-1 to TRBJ2-1; 7 nucleotides align to TRBD2. V lost 5 bases and J lost 6; bases outside the gene matches: 10. The germline V gene encodes CDR1 SQVTM and CDR2 ANQGSEA. This CDR3 comprises 14 residues. The chain's CDR3 is CSVLPPSGTNEQFF. The CDR3 region has the DNA TGCAGCGTTCTACCACCCAGCGGGACCAATGAGCAGTTCTTC.

In the case of this clonotype: The junction does not match germline at one end; this may be a read error. The CDR3 protein is CVSSPALNTEAFF. The CDR3, as DNA: TGTGTCAGCAGCCCCGCCCTGAACACTGAAGCTTTCTTT. The gene calls are TRBV7-9 and TRBJ1-1; unclear D gene. The CDR3 covers 13 residues. Germline lookup yields CDR1 SEHNR and CDR2 FQNEAQ (reference sequence).

This clonotype was detected many times. The gene calls are TRBV7-8 and TRBJ1-2; D not resolved. Trimming stripped 1 base from V and 7 bases from J, with 16 bases between. This CDR3 has 15 residues. CDR1 and CDR2 from the germline V gene are SGHVS and FQNEAQ. CDR3 sequence (DNA): TGTGCCAGCAGCTTAGAAAGGGCCGCCGAGGGTGGCTACACCTTC. Translated: CASSLERAAEGGYTF. The full variable domain, rest sourced from reference TRBV7-8 and TRBJ1-2, is GAGVSQSPRYKVAKRGQDVALRCDPISGHVSLFWYQQALGQGPEFLTYFQNEAQLDKSGLPSDRFFAERPEGSVSTLKIQRTQQEDSAVYLCASSLERAAEGGYTFGSGTRLTVV.

This clonotype was found many times. The genes are TRBV20-1 and TRBJ1-3; D perhaps matches TRBD1 (5 bases). The V end lost 5 bases, the J end lost 0 bases, and 11 bases lay between the germline ends. This CDR3 spans 14 amino acids. Germline V gives CDR1 DFQATT, CDR2 SNEGSKA (reference sequence). The CDR3 sequence is CSAGAISSGNTIYF. The CDR3 DNA sequence: TGCAGTGCTGGGGCCATTTCCTCTGGAAACACCATATATTTT.

This clonotype was seen many times. The chain couples TRBV20-1 to TRBJ2-3, with D possibly matching TRBD2 (5 bases). Per the germline V gene, CDR1 is DFQATT and CDR2 is SNEGSKA (reference sequence). Between the trimmed V and J ends, which lost 3 bases and 4 bases, there was a span of 17 bases. The CDR3 length is 15 residues. The CDR3 loop reads CSASSRGSRADTQYF. The CDR3 nucleotides are TGCAGTGCTAGCTCCCGGGGTTCACGCGCAGATACGCAGTATTTT.

This clonotype has at least ten counts. The V and J genes are TRBV25-1 and TRBJ1-2; D is perhaps TRBD1 (6 bases). V gave up 3 bases and J gave up 4 bases, with 12 bases separating them. Germline V gene sequence: CDR1 MGHDK, CDR2 SYGVNS. This CDR3 has 14 amino acids. The CDR3 is CASSDRGQLYGYTF. DNA for the CDR3: TGTGCCAGCAGTGATCGAGGACAGCTCTATGGCTACACCTTC.

This chain joins TRBV20-1 and TRBJ1-6, with D unresolved. Between the trimmed V and J ends, which lost 3 bases and 3 bases, there was a span of 9 bases. Germline CDR1 is DFQATT and CDR2 is SNEGSKA (reference sequence). CDR3 size: 14 residues. The CDR3, as DNA: TGCAGTGCTAGCCGAGGCGACTATAATTCACCCCTCCACTTT. Translation: CSASRGDYNSPLHF.

This clonotype was recorded a few times. The gene calls are TRBV21-1 and TRBJ2-5; TRBD2, the table's D call, was not compared with the DNA. TRBV21-1 constitutes a pseudogene. CDR3 length: 15 amino acids. The CDR3 DNA reads TGTGCCAGCAGCAAAGAGGCTAGCGGCCAGGAGACCCAGTACTTC. This gives the protein CASSKEASGQETQYF.

This clonotype showed up many times. The V gene is TRBV7-9, the J gene TRBJ1-2; D is perhaps TRBD1 (5 bases). This CDR3 is built from 16 residues. With 5 bases removed from V and 4 bases from J, the gap between germline ends came to 20 bases. CDR1 is SEHNR and CDR2 is FQNEAQ in the germline V gene (reference sequence). CDR3 sequence reads: CASSRVTSDISYGYTF. As DNA, the CDR3 is TGTGCCAGCAGCCGAGTCACTTCGGACATCTCCTATGGCTACACCTTC.

The J gene is TRBJ1-5, the V gene TRBV28; 8 bases align to TRBD1. The CDR3 spans 15 residues. The trim removed 8 bases at V and 2 bases at J, leaving 8 bases unmatched. The V gene's germline CDR1 is MDHEN and CDR2 SYDVKM. The CDR3, as DNA: TGTGCCAGCTACTCACAGGGGGGTGGCAATCAGCCCCAGCATTTT. The encoded protein is CASYSQGGGNQPQHF.

The chain joins TRBV3-1 to TRBJ1-1, with TRBD1 identical over 7 bases. This CDR3 has 12 amino acids. Per the germline V gene, CDR1 is LGHDT and CDR2 is YNNKEL (reference sequence). The junction had 7 bases not matched to a gene; V was cut back by 5 bases and J by 10 bases. CDR3 DNA sequence: TGTGCCAGCAGCTACGGATACAGGGGAGCTTTCTTT. Translating it yields CASSYGYRGAFF. The full variable domain, with the rest looked up from reference TRBV3-1 and TRBJ1-1, is DTAVSQTPKYLVTQMGNDKSIKCEQNLGHDTMYWYKQDSKKFLKIMFSYNNKELIINETVPNRFSPKSPDKAHLNLHINSLELGDSAVYFCASSYGYRGAFFGQGTRLTVV.

The sample holds a few counts of this clonotype. The chain has TRBV21-1 and TRBJ2-5; the table assigns TRBD1, which was not confirmed against the DNA. TRBV21-1 is a pseudogene segment. CDR3 size: 13 residues. As DNA, the CDR3 is TGTGCCAGCAGCCGGACAGGGGATGAGACCCAGTACTTC. The encoded protein is CASSRTGDETQYF.

In its sample, this clonotype was seen many times. This chain connects TRBV25-1 to TRBJ2-2; 10 bases are shared with TRBD1. Unmatched junction bases numbered 8, after V lost 8 bases and J lost 5 bases. In germline, CDR1 is MGHDK, CDR2 SYGVNS. The CDR3 covers 15 residues. This chain's CDR3 is CASGLGTGDTGELFF. In nucleotides, the CDR3 is TGTGCCAGCGGGCTCGGGACAGGGGATACCGGGGAGCTGTTTTTT.